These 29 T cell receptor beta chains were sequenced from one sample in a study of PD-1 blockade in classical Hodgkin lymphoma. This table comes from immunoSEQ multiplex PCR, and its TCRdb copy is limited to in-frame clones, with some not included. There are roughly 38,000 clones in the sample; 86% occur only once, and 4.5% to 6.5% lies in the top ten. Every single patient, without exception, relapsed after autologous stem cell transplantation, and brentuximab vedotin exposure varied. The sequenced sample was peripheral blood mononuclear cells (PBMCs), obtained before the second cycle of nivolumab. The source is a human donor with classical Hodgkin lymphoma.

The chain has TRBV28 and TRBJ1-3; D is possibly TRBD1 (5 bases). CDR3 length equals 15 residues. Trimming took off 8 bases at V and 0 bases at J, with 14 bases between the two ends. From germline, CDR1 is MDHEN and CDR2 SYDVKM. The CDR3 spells CASRGEGFSGNTIYF. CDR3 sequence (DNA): TGTGCCAGCCGAGGGGAGGGCTTCTCTGGAAACACCATATATTTT.

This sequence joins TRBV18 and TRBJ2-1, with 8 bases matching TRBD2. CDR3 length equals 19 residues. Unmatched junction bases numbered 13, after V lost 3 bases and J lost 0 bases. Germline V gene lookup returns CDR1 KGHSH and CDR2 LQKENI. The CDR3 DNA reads TGTGCCAGCTCACCCCCGGAGGCCAGAGCGGGGGCCTCCTACAATGAGCAGTTCTTC. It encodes CASSPPEARAGASYNEQFF.

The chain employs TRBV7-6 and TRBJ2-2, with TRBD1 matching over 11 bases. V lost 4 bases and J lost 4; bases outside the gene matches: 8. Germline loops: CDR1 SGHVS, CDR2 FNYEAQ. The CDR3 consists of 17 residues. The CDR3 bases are TGTGCCAGCAGCTCCGGACAGGGGGCGAGGGGCACCGGGGAGCTGTTTTTT. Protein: CASSSGQGARGTGELFF.

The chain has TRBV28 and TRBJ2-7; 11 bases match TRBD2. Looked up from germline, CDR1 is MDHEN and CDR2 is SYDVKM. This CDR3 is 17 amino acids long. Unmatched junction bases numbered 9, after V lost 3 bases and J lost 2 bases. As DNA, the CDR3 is TGTGCCAGCAGTTTCCGATTACTAGCGGGAGCACCCTACGAGCAGTACTTC. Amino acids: CASSFRLLAGAPYEQYF.

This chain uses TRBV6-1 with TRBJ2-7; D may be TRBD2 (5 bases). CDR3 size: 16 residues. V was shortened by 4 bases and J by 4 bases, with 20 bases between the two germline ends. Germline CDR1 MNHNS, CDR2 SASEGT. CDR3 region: CASSVAGPDLGYEQYF. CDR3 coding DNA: TGTGCCAGCAGTGTAGCTGGCCCGGACTTGGGATACGAGCAGTACTTC.

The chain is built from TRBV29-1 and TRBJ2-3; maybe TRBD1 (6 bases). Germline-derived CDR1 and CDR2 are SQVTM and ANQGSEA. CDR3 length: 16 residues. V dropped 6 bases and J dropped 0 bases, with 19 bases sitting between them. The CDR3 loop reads CSVAGTTASSTDTQYF. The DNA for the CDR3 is TGCAGCGTGGCCGGGACAACTGCCTCTAGCACAGATACGCAGTATTTT.

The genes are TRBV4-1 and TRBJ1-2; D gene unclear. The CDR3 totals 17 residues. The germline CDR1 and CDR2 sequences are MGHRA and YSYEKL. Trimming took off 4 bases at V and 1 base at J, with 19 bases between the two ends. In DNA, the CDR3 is TGCGCCAGCAGCCTCCTACCACGGACGAACCTTAACTATGGCTACACCTTC. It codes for CASSLLPRTNLNYGYTF.

The CDR3 reads CASSFPGTSGQETQYF. The CDR3, as DNA: TGTGCCAGCAGCTTCCCCGGGACTAGCGGCCAAGAGACCCAGTACTTC. The chain joins TRBV5-8 to TRBJ2-5; 11 bases align to TRBD2. This CDR3 is built from 16 residues. The V segment lost 2 bases and the J segment 1 base; nucleotides outside the gene matches: 4. Germline V gene lookup returns CDR1 SGHTS and CDR2 YDEGEE.

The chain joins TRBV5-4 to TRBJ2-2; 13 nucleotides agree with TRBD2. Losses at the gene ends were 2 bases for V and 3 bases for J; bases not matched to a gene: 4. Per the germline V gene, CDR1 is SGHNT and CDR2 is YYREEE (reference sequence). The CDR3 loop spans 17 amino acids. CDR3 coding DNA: TGTGCCAGCAGCTTCGGACTAGCGGGAGCCTACACCGGGGAGCTGTTTTTT. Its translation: CASSFGLAGAYTGELFF. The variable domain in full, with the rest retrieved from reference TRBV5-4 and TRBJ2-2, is ETGVTQSPTHLIKTRGQQVTLRCSSQSGHNTVSWYQQALGQGPQFIFQYYREEENGRGNFPPRFSGLQFPNYSSELNVNALELDDSALYLCASSFGLAGAYTGELFFGEGSRLTVL.

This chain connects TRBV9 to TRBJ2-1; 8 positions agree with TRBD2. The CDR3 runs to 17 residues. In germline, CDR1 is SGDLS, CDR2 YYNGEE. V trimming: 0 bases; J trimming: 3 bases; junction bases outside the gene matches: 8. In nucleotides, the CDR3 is TGTGCCAGCAGCGTAGCTGAACGGGGGGGGCTCTACAATGAGCAGTTCTTC. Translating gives CASSVAERGGLYNEQFF.

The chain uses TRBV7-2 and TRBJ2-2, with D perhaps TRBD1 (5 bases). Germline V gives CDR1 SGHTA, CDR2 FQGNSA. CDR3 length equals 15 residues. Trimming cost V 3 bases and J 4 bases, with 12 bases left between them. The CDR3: CASSFGRVATGELFF. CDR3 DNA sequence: TGTGCCAGCAGCTTCGGCAGGGTCGCCACCGGGGAGCTGTTTTTT.

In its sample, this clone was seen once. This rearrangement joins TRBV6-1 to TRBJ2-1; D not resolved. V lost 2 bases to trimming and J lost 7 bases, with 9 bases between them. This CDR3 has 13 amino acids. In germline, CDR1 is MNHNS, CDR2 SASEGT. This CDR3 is CASSELIRNEQFF. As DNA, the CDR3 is TGTGCCAGCAGTGAACTTATTCGGAATGAGCAGTTCTTC.

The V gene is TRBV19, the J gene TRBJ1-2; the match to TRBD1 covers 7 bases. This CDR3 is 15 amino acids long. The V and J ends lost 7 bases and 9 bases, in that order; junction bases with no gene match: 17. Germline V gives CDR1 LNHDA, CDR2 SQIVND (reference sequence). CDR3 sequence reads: CASTQTQTGMGSYTF. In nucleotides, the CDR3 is TGTGCCAGTACCCAAACCCAGACAGGGATGGGAAGCTACACCTTC.

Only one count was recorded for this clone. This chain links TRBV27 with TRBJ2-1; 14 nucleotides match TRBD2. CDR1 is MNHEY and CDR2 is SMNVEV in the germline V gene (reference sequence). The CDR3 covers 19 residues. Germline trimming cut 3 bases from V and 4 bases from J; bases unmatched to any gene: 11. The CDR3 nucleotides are TGTGCCAGCAGTTTTTTTTTGGGGACTAGCGGGGGACATTACAATGAGCAGTTCTTC. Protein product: CASSFFLGTSGGHYNEQFF.

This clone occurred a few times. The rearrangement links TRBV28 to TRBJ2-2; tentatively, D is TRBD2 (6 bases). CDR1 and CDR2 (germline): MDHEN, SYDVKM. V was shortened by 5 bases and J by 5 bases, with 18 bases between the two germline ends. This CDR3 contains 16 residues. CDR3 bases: TGTGCCAGCAGTGCTGCGGGGTGGGGTCGGACCGGGGAGCTGTTTTTT. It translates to CASSAAGWGRTGELFF.

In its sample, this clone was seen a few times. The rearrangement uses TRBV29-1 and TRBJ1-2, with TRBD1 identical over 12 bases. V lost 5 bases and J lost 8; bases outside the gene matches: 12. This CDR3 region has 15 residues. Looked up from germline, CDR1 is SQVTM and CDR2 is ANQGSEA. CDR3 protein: CSVRLRDRGLQGYTF. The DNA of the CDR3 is TGCAGCGTTCGGTTAAGGGACAGGGGGCTCCAAGGCTACACCTTC.

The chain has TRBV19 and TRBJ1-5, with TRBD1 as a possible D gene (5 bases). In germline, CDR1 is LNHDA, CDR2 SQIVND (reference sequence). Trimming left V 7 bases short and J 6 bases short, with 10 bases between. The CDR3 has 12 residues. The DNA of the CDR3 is TGTGCCAGTAACAGTAGGGGTCAGCCCCAGCATTTT. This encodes CASNSRGQPQHF.

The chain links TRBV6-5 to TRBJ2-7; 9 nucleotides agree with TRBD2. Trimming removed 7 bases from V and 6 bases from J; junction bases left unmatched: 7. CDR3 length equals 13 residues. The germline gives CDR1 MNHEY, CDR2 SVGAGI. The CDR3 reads CASTKREAGEQYF. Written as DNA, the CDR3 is TGTGCCAGCACTAAGCGGGAGGCAGGCGAGCAGTACTTC.

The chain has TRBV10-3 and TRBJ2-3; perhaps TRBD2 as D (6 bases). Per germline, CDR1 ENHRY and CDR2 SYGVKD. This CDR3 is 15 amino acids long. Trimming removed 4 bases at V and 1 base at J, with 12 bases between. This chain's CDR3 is CAISVGGDGTDTQYF. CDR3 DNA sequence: TGTGCCATCAGTGTGGGGGGAGACGGCACAGATACGCAGTATTTT.

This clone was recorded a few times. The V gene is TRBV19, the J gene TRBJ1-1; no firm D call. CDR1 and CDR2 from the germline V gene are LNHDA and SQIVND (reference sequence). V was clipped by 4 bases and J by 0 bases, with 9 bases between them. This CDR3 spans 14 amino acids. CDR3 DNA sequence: TGTGCCAGTAGTACTCCGGAGGTGAACACTGAAGCTTTCTTT. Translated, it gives CASSTPEVNTEAFF.

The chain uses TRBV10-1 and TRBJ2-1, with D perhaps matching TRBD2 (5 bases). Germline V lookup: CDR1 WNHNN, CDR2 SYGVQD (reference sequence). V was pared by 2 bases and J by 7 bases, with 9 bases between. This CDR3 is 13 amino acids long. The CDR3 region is CASSESGVNEQFF. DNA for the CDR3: TGCGCCAGCAGTGAGAGCGGAGTAAATGAGCAGTTCTTC.

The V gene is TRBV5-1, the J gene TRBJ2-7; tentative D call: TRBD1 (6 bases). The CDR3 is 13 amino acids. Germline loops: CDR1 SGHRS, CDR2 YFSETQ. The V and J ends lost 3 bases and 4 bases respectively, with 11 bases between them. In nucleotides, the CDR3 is TGCGCCAGCAGCTGGGGACATGAGTACGAGCAGTACTTC. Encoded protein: CASSWGHEYEQYF.

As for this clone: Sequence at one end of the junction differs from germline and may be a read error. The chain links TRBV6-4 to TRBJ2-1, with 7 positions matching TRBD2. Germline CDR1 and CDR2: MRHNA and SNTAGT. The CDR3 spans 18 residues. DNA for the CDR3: TGTGCCAGCAGCGACTTTGGGTCCCCAGGACTAGACTACAATGAGCAGTTCTTC. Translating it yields CASSDFGSPGLDYNEQFF.

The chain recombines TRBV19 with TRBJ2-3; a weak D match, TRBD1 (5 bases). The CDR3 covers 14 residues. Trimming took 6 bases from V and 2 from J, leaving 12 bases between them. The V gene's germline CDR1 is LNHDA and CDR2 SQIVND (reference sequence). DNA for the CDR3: TGTGCCAGTAGACAGCAAGGGGCCACAGATACGCAGTATTTT. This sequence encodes CASRQQGATDTQYF.

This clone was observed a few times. The CDR3 here is CASSWLYGYTF. The DNA for the CDR3 is TGTGCCAGCAGTTGGCTCTATGGCTACACCTTC. The genes are TRBV28 and TRBJ1-2, with D uncertain. Germline CDR1 and CDR2: MDHEN and SYDVKM. The length of the CDR3 is 11 residues. V was trimmed by 4 bases and J by 4 bases, leaving 4 bases between them.

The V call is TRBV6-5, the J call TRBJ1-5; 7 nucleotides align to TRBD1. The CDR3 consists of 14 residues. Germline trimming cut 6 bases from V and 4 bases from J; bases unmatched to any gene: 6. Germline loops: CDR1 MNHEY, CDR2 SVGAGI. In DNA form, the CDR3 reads TGTGCCAGCAGCTCGACAGGGAGAAATCAGCCCCAGCATTTT. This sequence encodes CASSSTGRNQPQHF.

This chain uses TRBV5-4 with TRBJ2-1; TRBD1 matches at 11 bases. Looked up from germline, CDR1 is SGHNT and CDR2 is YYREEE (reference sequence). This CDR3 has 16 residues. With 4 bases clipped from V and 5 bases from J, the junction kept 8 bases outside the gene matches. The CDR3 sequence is CASSAIGQGANNEQFF. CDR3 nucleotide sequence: TGTGCCAGCAGCGCAATCGGACAGGGGGCTAACAATGAGCAGTTCTTC.

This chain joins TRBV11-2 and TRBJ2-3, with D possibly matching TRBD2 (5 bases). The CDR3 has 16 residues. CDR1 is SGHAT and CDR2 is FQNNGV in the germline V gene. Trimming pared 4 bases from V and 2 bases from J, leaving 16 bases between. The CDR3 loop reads CASSSPLADYTDTQYF. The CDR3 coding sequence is TGTGCCAGCAGCTCCCCTCTAGCAGATTACACAGATACGCAGTATTTT.

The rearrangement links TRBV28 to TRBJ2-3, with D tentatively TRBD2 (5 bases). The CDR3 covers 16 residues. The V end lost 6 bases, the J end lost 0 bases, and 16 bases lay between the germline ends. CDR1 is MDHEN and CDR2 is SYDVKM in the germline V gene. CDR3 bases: TGTGCCAGCAGCCGGGGTTGGGTAGCGAGCACAGATACGCAGTATTTT. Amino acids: CASSRGWVASTDTQYF. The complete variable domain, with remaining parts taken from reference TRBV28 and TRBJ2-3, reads DVKVTQSSRYLVKRTGEKVFLECVQDMDHENMFWYRQDPGLGLRLIYFSYDVKMKEKGDIPEGYSVSREKKERFSLILESASTNQTSMYLCASSRGWVASTDTQYFGPGTRLTVL.